Listed below are T cell receptor beta chains from one sample, sequenced in a study of metastatic and nonmetastatic thyroid tumors. TCRdb reanalyzed the PCR reads via MiXCR. The sample records fewer than 40,000 clones, just under 30% being singletons. Sequencing used blood. These receptors originate from a female donor with papillary thyroid cancer or a benign thyroid nodule (not recorded which). Some clones in this sample may be carry-over from other donors' samples. The CDR3 runs from the conserved cysteine through the conserved F or W. Each record gives: V gene, D gene, J gene, clone size, CDR3 DNA, CDR3 protein. A D gene is named only where the DNA matches it firmly. Not every row has a clone size; where given, it reads once, few, many or a size class.

v_call: TRBV11-2; d_call: -; j_call: TRBJ1-1; clone_size: -; cdr3_nt: TGTGCCAGCAGCTTAGAGGGACAAGCAGGGACTGAAGCTTTCTTT; cdr3_aa: CASSLEGQAGTEAFF
v_call: TRBV20-1; d_call: -; j_call: TRBJ2-2; clone_size: -; cdr3_nt: TGCAGTGCTAGAGTGGGGGGGAACACCGGGGAGCTGTTTTTT; cdr3_aa: CSARVGGNTGELFF
v_call: TRBV14; d_call: -; j_call: TRBJ2-7; clone_size: few; cdr3_nt: TGTGCCAGCAGCCAATCAGGAAACGAGCAGTACTTC; cdr3_aa: CASSQSGNEQYF
v_call: TRBV6-4; d_call: -; j_call: TRBJ2-2; clone_size: few; cdr3_nt: TGTGCCATCCGACAGGCCACCGGGGAGCTGTTTTTT; cdr3_aa: CAIRQATGELFF
v_call: TRBV10-3; d_call: -; j_call: TRBJ2-3; clone_size: few; cdr3_nt: TGTGCCATCAGTGAGTCGCCAATCGATACGCAGTATTTT; cdr3_aa: CAISESPIDTQYF
v_call: TRBV2; d_call: TRBD2; j_call: TRBJ2-3; clone_size: -; cdr3_nt: TGTGCCAGCAACCCCGCGACTAGCGGGGTAGATACGCAGTATTTT; cdr3_aa: CASNPATSGVDTQYF
v_call: TRBV6-6; d_call: -; j_call: TRBJ2-2; clone_size: -; cdr3_nt: TGTGCCAGCAGCCTCGAGAGGGCATCGGGGGAGCTGTTTTTT; cdr3_aa: CASSLERASGELFF
v_call: TRBV6-4; d_call: TRBD2; j_call: TRBJ2-7; clone_size: few; cdr3_nt: TGTGCCAGCAGTGACTCCGGACTAGCGGGATACGAGCAGTACTTC; cdr3_aa: CASSDSGLAGYEQYF
v_call: TRBV6-5; d_call: -; j_call: TRBJ2-2; clone_size: few; cdr3_nt: TGTGCCAGCAGTTACTCCGCAGGGACCGGGGAGCTGTTTTTT; cdr3_aa: CASSYSAGTGELFF
v_call: TRBV7-2; d_call: -; j_call: TRBJ1-3; clone_size: -; cdr3_nt: TGTGCCAGCAGCTTAGATGTAAACACCATATATTTT; cdr3_aa: CASSLDVNTIYF
v_call: TRBV6-2/TRBV6-3; d_call: TRBD1; j_call: TRBJ2-7; clone_size: -; cdr3_nt: TGTGCCAGCAGTTACGACAGGGTATCCTACGAGCAGTACTTC; cdr3_aa: CASSYDRVSYEQYF
v_call: TRBV11-2; d_call: -; j_call: TRBJ2-1; clone_size: -; cdr3_nt: TGTGCCAGCAGCTTAAATACTGGGTGGGGTGATCAGTTCTTC; cdr3_aa: CASSLNTGWGDQFF
v_call: TRBV11-3; d_call: -; j_call: TRBJ2-2; clone_size: -; cdr3_nt: TGTGCCAGCACGAGGGACGGGAACACCGGGGAGCTGTTTTTT; cdr3_aa: CASTRDGNTGELFF
v_call: TRBV30; d_call: -; j_call: TRBJ1-2; clone_size: -; cdr3_nt: TGTGCCTGGACAACGGACAAGGGGGGCTACACCTTC; cdr3_aa: CAWTTDKGGYTF
v_call: TRBV20-1; d_call: -; j_call: TRBJ1-1; clone_size: -; cdr3_nt: TGCAGTGCTAGAGGGGCAGGGAGGGACACTGAAGCTTTCTTT; cdr3_aa: CSARGAGRDTEAFF
v_call: TRBV20-1; d_call: TRBD2; j_call: TRBJ2-7; clone_size: -; cdr3_nt: TGCAGTGCTTTCAAATATGGGACTAGCGGAAACTCCTACGAGCAGTACTTC; cdr3_aa: CSAFKYGTSGNSYEQYF
v_call: TRBV10-2; d_call: -; j_call: TRBJ2-3; clone_size: few; cdr3_nt: TGCGCCAGCAGTGACCGGAAGATCACAGATACGCAGTATTTT; cdr3_aa: CASSDRKITDTQYF
v_call: TRBV7-7; d_call: -; j_call: TRBJ2-2; clone_size: -; cdr3_nt: TGTGCTAGCAGAAAGGACCTCACCGGGGAGCTGTTTTTT; cdr3_aa: CASRKDLTGELFF
v_call: TRBV10-1; d_call: -; j_call: TRBJ2-1; clone_size: many; cdr3_nt: TGCGCCAGCAGTGAGTCGATTAGCCACCCCCCGTTCTTC; cdr3_aa: CASSESISHPPFF
v_call: TRBV6-2/TRBV6-3; d_call: -; j_call: TRBJ1-2; clone_size: few; cdr3_nt: TGTGCCAGCAGTTACTCGATGGGGGAGAATAACTATGGCTACACCTTC; cdr3_aa: CASSYSMGENNYGYTF
v_call: TRBV11-3; d_call: -; j_call: TRBJ1-1; clone_size: -; cdr3_nt: TGTGCCAGCAGCTTAGGACCTGAAGCTTTCTTT; cdr3_aa: CASSLGPEAFF
v_call: TRBV6-5; d_call: TRBD2; j_call: TRBJ2-1; clone_size: -; cdr3_nt: TGTGCCAGCAGTACTAGCGGAGACGAGCAGTTCTTC; cdr3_aa: CASSTSGDEQFF
v_call: TRBV7-9; d_call: TRBD2; j_call: TRBJ2-7; clone_size: -; cdr3_nt: TGTGCCAGCAGCTCCCAGCGGGGAGACTCCTACGAGCAGTACTTC; cdr3_aa: CASSSQRGDSYEQYF
v_call: TRBV11-1; d_call: -; j_call: TRBJ2-1; clone_size: many; cdr3_nt: TGTGCCAGCAGCTTGGCCCCCACCGGGGTCAGAGCCTTTGAGCAGTTCTTC; cdr3_aa: CASSLAPTGVRAFEQFF
v_call: TRBV6-6; d_call: -; j_call: TRBJ1-2; clone_size: -; cdr3_nt: TGTGCCAGCAGTTACTACGACAGATCTAACTATGGCTACACCTTC; cdr3_aa: CASSYYDRSNYGYTF
v_call: TRBV5-1; d_call: -; j_call: TRBJ1-3; clone_size: -; cdr3_nt: TGCGCCAGCAGCCCCACAGGCTCTGGAAACACCATATATTTT; cdr3_aa: CASSPTGSGNTIYF
v_call: TRBV9; d_call: -; j_call: TRBJ2-3; clone_size: -; cdr3_nt: TGTGCCAGCAGCGTAGTGGGACAATCTTTCACAGATACGCAGTATTTT; cdr3_aa: CASSVVGQSFTDTQYF
v_call: TRBV6-1; d_call: TRBD1; j_call: TRBJ2-4; clone_size: many; cdr3_nt: TGTGCCAGCAGTCAAGGGGACAGGAGCTACATTCAGTACTTC; cdr3_aa: CASSQGDRSYIQYF
v_call: TRBV20-1; d_call: -; j_call: TRBJ2-5; clone_size: -; cdr3_nt: TGCAGTTCCTTGAGGGAAGGAGAGACCCAGTACTTC; cdr3_aa: CSSLREGETQYF
v_call: TRBV28; d_call: -; j_call: TRBJ2-2; clone_size: many; cdr3_nt: TGTGCCAGCAGTCTCCGGGACACCAACACCGGGGAGCTGTTTTTT; cdr3_aa: CASSLRDTNTGELFF
v_call: TRBV6-5; d_call: TRBD2; j_call: TRBJ2-3; clone_size: -; cdr3_nt: TGTGCCAGCGTTGGGGCGGGAGATTATACGCAGTATTTT; cdr3_aa: CASVGAGDYTQYF
v_call: TRBV12-3/TRBV12-4; d_call: TRBD1; j_call: TRBJ1-1; clone_size: many; cdr3_nt: TGTGCCAGCAGTATGTGGGGGTGGGACAGCAACACTGAAGCTTTCTTT; cdr3_aa: CASSMWGWDSNTEAFF
v_call: TRBV19; d_call: TRBD2; j_call: TRBJ2-1; clone_size: -; cdr3_nt: TGTGCCAGTGGTCTGGCGGGAGCCAATGAGCAGTTCTTC; cdr3_aa: CASGLAGANEQFF
v_call: TRBV19; d_call: -; j_call: TRBJ2-1; clone_size: -; cdr3_nt: TGTGCCAGTAGTGTTACAGGGGGAGGGGGCAATGAGCAGTTCTTC; cdr3_aa: CASSVTGGGGNEQFF
v_call: TRBV6-1; d_call: -; j_call: TRBJ2-7; clone_size: few; cdr3_nt: TGTGCCAGCAGTGAAGCGGACAGCTCCTACGAGCAGTACTTC; cdr3_aa: CASSEADSSYEQYF
v_call: TRBV7-6; d_call: TRBD2; j_call: TRBJ2-1; clone_size: many; cdr3_nt: TGTGCCAGCAGCTTAGCGCGACTAGCGAGGAATGAGCAGTTCTTC; cdr3_aa: CASSLARLARNEQFF
v_call: TRBV2; d_call: TRBD2; j_call: TRBJ2-1; clone_size: -; cdr3_nt: TGTGCCAGCAGAGCTAGCGGGAGCTCCTACAATGAGCAGTTCTTC; cdr3_aa: CASRASGSSYNEQFF
v_call: TRBV11-2; d_call: -; j_call: TRBJ1-3; clone_size: many; cdr3_nt: TGTGCCAGCAGCTCCACGAGACGGTCCTCTGGAAACACCATATATTTT; cdr3_aa: CASSSTRRSSGNTIYF
v_call: TRBV19; d_call: -; j_call: TRBJ1-1; clone_size: few; cdr3_nt: TGTGCCAGTAGTATAGTTCCCGGAGTGAACACTGAAGCTTTCTTT; cdr3_aa: CASSIVPGVNTEAFF
v_call: TRBV27; d_call: -; j_call: TRBJ1-6; clone_size: medium-sized; cdr3_nt: TGTGCCAGCAGTTCTACAGGCTATAATTCACCCCTCCACTTT; cdr3_aa: CASSSTGYNSPLHF
v_call: TRBV6-1; d_call: TRBD2; j_call: TRBJ2-7; clone_size: medium-sized; cdr3_nt: TGTGCCAGCAGTCGAACTAGCGGCTACGAGCAGTACTTC; cdr3_aa: CASSRTSGYEQYF
v_call: TRBV11-3; d_call: -; j_call: TRBJ2-5; clone_size: many; cdr3_nt: TGTGCCAGCACCCGGCGGGCAGACCAAGAGACCCAGTACTTC; cdr3_aa: CASTRRADQETQYF
v_call: TRBV7-8; d_call: TRBD2; j_call: TRBJ2-7; clone_size: many; cdr3_nt: TGTGCCAGCAACCCTGAGGCGGGAGAGGTCGAGCAGTACTTC; cdr3_aa: CASNPEAGEVEQYF
v_call: TRBV12-3/TRBV12-4; d_call: -; j_call: TRBJ1-2; clone_size: few; cdr3_nt: TGTGCCAGCAGTTTAGTGGGTAACTATGGCTACACCTTC; cdr3_aa: CASSLVGNYGYTF
v_call: TRBV11-1; d_call: -; j_call: TRBJ2-1; clone_size: -; cdr3_nt: TGTGCCAGCAGCCCCGAAGCGGTGAGCTCCTACAATGAGCAGTTCTTC; cdr3_aa: CASSPEAVSSYNEQFF
v_call: TRBV7-8; d_call: -; j_call: TRBJ2-1; clone_size: -; cdr3_nt: TGTGCCAGCAGCTCTCTGACTAGTATCGATGAGCAGTTCTTC; cdr3_aa: CASSSLTSIDEQFF
v_call: TRBV5-1; d_call: TRBD1; j_call: TRBJ2-3; clone_size: -; cdr3_nt: TGCGCCAGCAGCTCCGGAGACAGGGGGAGCACAGATACGCAGTATTTT; cdr3_aa: CASSSGDRGSTDTQYF
v_call: TRBV2; d_call: -; j_call: TRBJ2-2; clone_size: -; cdr3_nt: TGTGCCAGCAGTGCCTGGGAGACAACGAACACCGGGGAGCTGTTTTTT; cdr3_aa: CASSAWETTNTGELFF
v_call: TRBV5-1; d_call: TRBD2; j_call: TRBJ2-3; clone_size: -; cdr3_nt: TGCGCCAGCAGCTTGGATTCGGGAGGGCCCGTAGATACGCAGTATTTT; cdr3_aa: CASSLDSGGPVDTQYF
v_call: TRBV2; d_call: -; j_call: TRBJ1-1; clone_size: -; cdr3_nt: TGTGCCAGCAGTGAGAATATAAACACTGAAGCTTTCTTT; cdr3_aa: CASSENINTEAFF